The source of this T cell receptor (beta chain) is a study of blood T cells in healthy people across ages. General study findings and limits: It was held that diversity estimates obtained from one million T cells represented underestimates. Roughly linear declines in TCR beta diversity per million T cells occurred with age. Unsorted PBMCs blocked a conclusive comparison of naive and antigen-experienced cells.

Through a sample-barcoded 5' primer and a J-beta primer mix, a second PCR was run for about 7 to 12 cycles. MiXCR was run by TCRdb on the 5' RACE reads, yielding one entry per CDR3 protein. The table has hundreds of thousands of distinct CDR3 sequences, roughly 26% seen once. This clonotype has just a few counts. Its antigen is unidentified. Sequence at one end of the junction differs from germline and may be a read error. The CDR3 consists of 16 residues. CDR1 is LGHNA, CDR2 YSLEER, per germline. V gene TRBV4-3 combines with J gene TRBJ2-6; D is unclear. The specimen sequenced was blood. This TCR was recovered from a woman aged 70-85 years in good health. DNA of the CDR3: TGCGCCAGCAGCCAAGTCGAAGTGGCTGGGACCAACGTCCTGACTTTC. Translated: CASSQVEVAGTNVLTF.